The 7 T cell receptor beta chains given below trace back to one sample, sequenced in a study of regulatory T cells in long-lasting Graves disease. Regarding time point: newly diagnosed GD, antithyroid drugs for less than 3 months. With RNA extracted from PBMCs as input, the TCR library was made. In building TCR beta libraries, iRepertoire HTBI primers were used together with Arm-PCR of CDR3 regions. TCRdb re-derived calls from the multiplex PCR reads in MiXCR, one entry per CDR3 protein. Among under 400,000 distinct CDR3 sequences listed, roughly a sixth were seen once. This sample also belongs to another study, concerning T cells in Graves' hyperthyroidism and ophthalmopathy.

The material sequenced was peripheral blood mononuclear cells (PBMCs), taken at new diagnosis, from a patient treated with antithyroid drugs. These receptor sequences come from a man aged 35 to 55 with Graves disease.

This clonotype was recorded at least ten times. At one end, the junction sequence differs from germline, possibly due to a read error. The rearrangement links TRBV5-1 to TRBJ2-3; the match to TRBD2 covers 8 bases. The germline gives CDR1 SGHRS, CDR2 YFSETQ. This CDR3 has 17 residues. CDR3 nucleotide sequence: TGTGCCAGCAGCCTCCCCTTCGGTAGCGGGGGCACAGATACGCAGTATTTT. Protein sequence: CASSLPFGSGGTDTQYF.

This clonotype was recorded at least ten times. The chain has TRBV20-1 and TRBJ2-5; 8 bases are shared with TRBD1. V was clipped by 6 bases and J by 4 bases; unmatched bases: 10. Germline CDR1 is DFQATT and CDR2 is SNEGSKA (reference sequence). CDR3 length: 14 amino acids. This chain's CDR3 is CSAEGRGRRETQYF. The CDR3 DNA reads as TGCAGTGCGGAGGGCAGGGGGCGCCGAGAGACCCAGTACTTC.

The chain uses TRBV6-5 and TRBJ2-3; 12 bases match TRBD2. Germline-derived CDR1 and CDR2 are MNHEY and SVGAGI. This CDR3 contains 19 residues. After removal of 6 bases from V and 3 bases from J, the junction contained 16 bases not matched to a gene. CDR3 sequence reads: CASSYTSSGGAWRTDTQYF. CDR3 DNA: TGTGCCAGCAGCTACACCTCTAGCGGGGGGGCCTGGAGAACAGATACGCAGTATTTT.

About this clonotype: This may stem from a read error, because a much larger clone lies one nucleotide away. V is TRBV5-1 and J is TRBJ1-1; D ambiguous. Germline V CDR1 and CDR2: SGHRS, YFSETQ. This CDR3 is built from 15 residues. The CDR3 DNA sequence: TGCGCCAGCAGCTTGATCGAGGCTGCGAACACTGAAGCTCTCTTT. This gives the protein CASSLIEAANTEALF.

This clonotype turned up a few times. The chain links TRBV11-3 to TRBJ1-4, with 9 bases matching TRBD1. Per germline, CDR1 SGHNT and CDR2 YENEEA. The CDR3 sequence is 14 residues long. With 4 bases clipped from V and 5 bases from J, the junction kept 2 bases outside the gene matches. The chain's CDR3 is CASSSTGGNEKLFF. CDR3 DNA: TGTGCCAGCAGCTCGACAGGGGGGAATGAAAAACTGTTTTTT.

The table lists this clonotype with many counts. The chain combines TRBV18 with TRBJ1-1; D possibly corresponds to TRBD1 (5 bases). Deletions cut 2 bases from V and 10 bases from J, with 11 bases between. The CDR3 sequence is 12 residues long. Germline V gene sequence: CDR1 KGHSH, CDR2 LQKENI. CDR3: CASSPELGGAFF. In nucleotides, the CDR3 is TGTGCCAGCTCACCAGAGCTCGGGGGAGCTTTCTTT. Full variable domain (rest looked up from reference TRBV18 and TRBJ1-1): NAGVMQNPRHLVRRRGQEARLRCSPMKGHSHVYWYRQLPEEGLKFMVYLQKENIIDESGMPKERFSAEFPKEGPSILRIQQVVRGDSAAYFCASSPELGGAFFGQGTRLTVV.

This clonotype was recorded many times. The CDR3 DNA reads TGCGCCAGCAGCTTGGGTCCCCCTGACCTCTCCTACAATGAGCAGTTCTTC. It yields the protein CASSLGPPDLSYNEQFF. This chain joins TRBV5-1 and TRBJ2-1; D is ambiguous. The CDR3 is made up of 17 amino acids. Germline V gene lookup returns CDR1 SGHRS and CDR2 YFSETQ. The V and J ends lost 0 bases and 0 bases respectively, with 13 bases between them.